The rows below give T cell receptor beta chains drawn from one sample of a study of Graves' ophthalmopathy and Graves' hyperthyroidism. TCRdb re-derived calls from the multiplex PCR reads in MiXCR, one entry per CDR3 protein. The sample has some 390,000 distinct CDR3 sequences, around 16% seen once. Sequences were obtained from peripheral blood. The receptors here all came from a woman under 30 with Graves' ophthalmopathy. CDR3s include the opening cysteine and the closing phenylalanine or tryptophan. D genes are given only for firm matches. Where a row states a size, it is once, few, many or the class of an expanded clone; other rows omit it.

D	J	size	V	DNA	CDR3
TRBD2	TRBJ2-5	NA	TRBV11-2	TGTGCCAGCAGCCCCGGGATAGCGGGATTTCAAGAGACCCAGTACTTC	CASSPGIAGFQETQYF
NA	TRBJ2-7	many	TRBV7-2	TGTGCCAGCAGCTTAAGACGTGGCTCCTACGAGCAGTACTTC	CASSLRRGSYEQYF
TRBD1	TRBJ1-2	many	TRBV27	TGTGCCAGCAGTTTAAGGGGACAGGGTTATGGCTACACCTTC	CASSLRGQGYGYTF
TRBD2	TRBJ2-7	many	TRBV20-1	TGCAGTGCGCGGGACTATTCAGCGGGGGTGGGTTCCGAGCAGTACTTC	CSARDYSAGVGSEQYF
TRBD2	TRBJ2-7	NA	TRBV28	TGTGCCAGCAGTCCATGGACTAGCGGGACCCCTTACGAGCAGTACTTC	CASSPWTSGTPYEQYF
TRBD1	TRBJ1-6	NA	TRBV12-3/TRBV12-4	TGTGCCAGCAAACAGGGGGAATCCTATAATTCACCCCTCCACTTT	CASKQGESYNSPLHF
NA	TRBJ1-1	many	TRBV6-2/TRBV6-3	TGTGCCAGCAGTTACTCGAGGGCGGAAGCTTTCTTT	CASSYSRAEAFF
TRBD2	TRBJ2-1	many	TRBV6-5	TGTGCCAGCAGACGTCTGACCGGGACTACCTCCTACAATGAGCAGTTCTTC	CASRRLTGTTSYNEQFF
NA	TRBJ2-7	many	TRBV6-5	TGTGCCAGCAGTTACTCGAGGGGTTTCCTCTACGAGCAGTACTTC	CASSYSRGFLYEQYF
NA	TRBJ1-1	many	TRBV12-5	TGTGCTAGTGGGACGGGGGGGTACACAGGGAGAGCTTTCTTT	CASGTGGYTGRAFF
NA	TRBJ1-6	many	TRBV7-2	TGTGCCAGCAGCCCTAATCTCGCCGGCGGCTCCTATAATTCACCCCTCCACTTT	CASSPNLAGGSYNSPLHF
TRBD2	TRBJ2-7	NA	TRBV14	TGTGCCAGCAGCCCCGCGGGGGAGGCCTACGAGCAATACTTC	CASSPAGEAYEQYF
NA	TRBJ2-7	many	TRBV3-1	TGTGCCAGCGCGGATTATGGGCGTGGGACCTACGAGCAGTACTTC	CASADYGRGTYEQYF
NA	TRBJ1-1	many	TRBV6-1	TGTGCCAGCAGTCTTAGACAGGAAACAACTGAAGCTTTCTTT	CASSLRQETTEAFF
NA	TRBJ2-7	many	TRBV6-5	TGTGCCAGCAGTTACTGGGGCAGGGAGTACGAGCAGTACTTC	CASSYWGREYEQYF
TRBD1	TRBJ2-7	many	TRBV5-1	TGCGCCAGCAGCTTGATGGCAGGGGGAACCTACGAGCAGTACTTC	CASSLMAGGTYEQYF
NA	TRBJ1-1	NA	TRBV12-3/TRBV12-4	TGTGCCGGCAGTCCCCAAGGGGGGGGGACTGAAGCTTTCTTT	CAGSPQGGGTEAFF
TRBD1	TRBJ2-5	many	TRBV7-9	TGTGCCAGCAGCCGGGACAGGGCAGACGAGACCCAGTACTTC	CASSRDRADETQYF
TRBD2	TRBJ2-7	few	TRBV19	TGTGCCAGTAGTAGCGGGAGGGCCTCCTACGAGCAGTACTTC	CASSSGRASYEQYF
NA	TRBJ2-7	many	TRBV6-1	TGTACCAGCAGTGAACATAAGAAGGCCGGGCTCCCCTACGAGCAGTACTTC	CTSSEHKKAGLPYEQYF
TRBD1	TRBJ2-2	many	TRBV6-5	TGTGCCAGCAGGAGACAGGGAAGTGGCACCGGGGAGCTGTTTTTT	CASRRQGSGTGELFF
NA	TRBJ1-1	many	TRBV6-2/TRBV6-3	TGTGCCAGCAAAAATCAGGGGATGAACACTGAAGCTTTCTTT	CASKNQGMNTEAFF
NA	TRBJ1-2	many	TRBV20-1	TGCAGTGCTCAGGACGGATTCTTTGGCTACACCTTC	CSAQDGFFGYTF
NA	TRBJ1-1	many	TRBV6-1	TGTGCCAGCAGTGATTTACCCCGGACGGGAACTGAAGCTTTCTTT	CASSDLPRTGTEAFF
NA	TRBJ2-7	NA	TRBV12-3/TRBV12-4	TGTGCCAGCAGCCAAGGGGTCGACTTTAGCTCCTACGAGCAGTACTTC	CASSQGVDFSSYEQYF
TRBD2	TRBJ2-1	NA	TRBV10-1	TGCGCCAGAGCCGCGACTAGCGGGACGTCGGGTGAGCAGTTCTTC	CARAATSGTSGEQFF
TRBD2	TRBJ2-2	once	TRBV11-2	TGTGCCAGCAGCTCAACCCCGGGACTAGCGGGAGCCGGGGAGCTGTTTTTT	CASSSTPGLAGAGELFF
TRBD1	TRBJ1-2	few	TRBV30	TGTGCCTGGAGTGCCCGACAGGGGTACTATGGCTACACCTTC	CAWSARQGYYGYTF
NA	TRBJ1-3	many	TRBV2	TGTGCCAGCGGCATCAGGACTTCTGGAAACACCATATATTTT	CASGIRTSGNTIYF
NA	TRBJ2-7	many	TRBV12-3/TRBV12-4	TGTGCCAGCAGTTTAGTGGGCGGGTTCCACTACGAGCAGTACTTC	CASSLVGGFHYEQYF
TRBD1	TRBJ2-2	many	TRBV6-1	TGTGCCAGCAGTGTCCGACAGGGGGCGGACACCGGGGAGCTGTTTTTT	CASSVRQGADTGELFF
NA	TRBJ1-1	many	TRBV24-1	TGTGCCACCAGCCAGCAGGGGATCGGGACTGAAGCTTTCTTT	CATSQQGIGTEAFF
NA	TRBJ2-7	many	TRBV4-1	TGCGCCAGCAGCCAAGTTGTCCGGGACACCAACCACGAGCAGTACTTC	CASSQVVRDTNHEQYF
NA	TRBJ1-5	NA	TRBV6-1	TGTGCCAGCAGTGAACTCGGAGGATCTCGTCAGCCCCAGCATTTT	CASSELGGSRQPQHF
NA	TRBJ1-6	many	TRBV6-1	TGTGCCAGCAGTGCGGCTTCACCCCTCCACTTT	CASSAASPLHF
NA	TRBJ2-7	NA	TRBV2	TGTGCCAGCAGTTTGCTACTGACAGAATCGATACACTACGAGCAGTACTTC	CASSLLLTESIHYEQYF
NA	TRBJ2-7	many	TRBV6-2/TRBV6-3	TGTGCCAGCAGTTACTCGACGGGGGATTTCGACGAGCAGTACTTC	CASSYSTGDFDEQYF
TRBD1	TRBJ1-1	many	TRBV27	TGTGCCAGCAGTCTGAGGTCTGAGTGGACAGGGCTCACTGAAGCTTTCTTT	CASSLRSEWTGLTEAFF
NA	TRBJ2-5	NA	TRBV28	TGTGCCAGCATTCCGAGGGGACGAAGGACCCAGTACTTC	CASIPRGRRTQYF
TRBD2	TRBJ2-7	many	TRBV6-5	TGTGCCACCATCCCCACCAACTTAGCGGGAGGGATAAACTACGAGCAGTACTTC	CATIPTNLAGGINYEQYF
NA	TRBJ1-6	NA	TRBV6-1	TGTGCCAGCAGTGAACCAGCGGGGGGTTTTTATAATTCACCCCTCCACTTT	CASSEPAGGFYNSPLHF
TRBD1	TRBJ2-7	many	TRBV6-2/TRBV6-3	TGTGCCAGCAGTTCGACAGGGTCCCCAGGATACTTC	CASSSTGSPGYF
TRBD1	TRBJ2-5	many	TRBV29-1	TGCAGCGTTGTAGGCAGGGGGCAGTTAGAGACCCAGTACTTC	CSVVGRGQLETQYF
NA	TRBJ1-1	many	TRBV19	TGTGCCAGTAGTGCACCGGGACGTATGAACACTGAAGCTTTCTTT	CASSAPGRMNTEAFF
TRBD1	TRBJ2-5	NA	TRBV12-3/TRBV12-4	TGTGCCAGCAGCAAGGGACAGAAGGAGACCCAGTACTTC	CASSKGQKETQYF
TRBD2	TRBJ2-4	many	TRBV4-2	TGTGCCAGCAGCCAAGTGGGCGGGGGGGCCAAAAACATTCAGTACTTC	CASSQVGGGAKNIQYF
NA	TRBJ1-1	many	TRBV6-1	TGTGCCAGCCACCCGGGACCCCAAGCGTCTGAAGCTTTCTTT	CASHPGPQASEAFF
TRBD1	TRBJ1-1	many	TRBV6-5	TGTGCCAGCAGTATGGGGACAGGTGGCTCCACTGAAGCTTTCTTT	CASSMGTGGSTEAFF
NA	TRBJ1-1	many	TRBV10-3	TGTGCCATCAGGGCTCCCGGACGAGGAGCTGAAGCTTTCTTT	CAIRAPGRGAEAFF
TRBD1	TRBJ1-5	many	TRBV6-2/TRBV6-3	TGTGCCAGCAGTTTCCGTGCAGGGGGTGGGAATCAGCCCCAGCATTTT	CASSFRAGGGNQPQHF
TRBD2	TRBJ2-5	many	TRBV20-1	TGCAGTGCTACTAGAACTAGCGAAGAGACCCAGTACTTC	CSATRTSEETQYF
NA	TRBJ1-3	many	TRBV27	TGTGCCAGCAGTTTACGGCAGAGCTCTGGAAACACCATATATTTT	CASSLRQSSGNTIYF
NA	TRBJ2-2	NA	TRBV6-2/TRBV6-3	TGTGCCACCAGGGCCGGGACGTCGGGGACCGGGGAGCTGTTTTTT	CATRAGTSGTGELFF
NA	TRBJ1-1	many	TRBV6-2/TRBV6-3	TGTGCCAGCAGTGCAACGGATACTGAAGCTTTCTTT	CASSATDTEAFF
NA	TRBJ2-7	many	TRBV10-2	TGCGCCAGCAGTTACACGGGATCGCAGTACGAGCAGTACTTC	CASSYTGSQYEQYF
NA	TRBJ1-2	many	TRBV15	TGTGCCACCAGCAGAGGGTCAGGGGAGCGCTACACCTTC	CATSRGSGERYTF
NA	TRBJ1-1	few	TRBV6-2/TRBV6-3	TGTGCCAGCAGTTACGGCTCGGGCACTGAAGCTTTCTTT	CASSYGSGTEAFF
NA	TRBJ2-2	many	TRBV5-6	TGTGCCAGCAGCTTGGTTACGAACACCGGGGAGCTGTTTTTT	CASSLVTNTGELFF
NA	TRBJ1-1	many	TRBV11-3	TGTGCCAGAGTGACCTTTGGGGGGATAGGAGCTTTCTTT	CARVTFGGIGAFF
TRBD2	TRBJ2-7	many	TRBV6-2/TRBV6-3	TGTGCCAGCAGTTACACTATCTTAGCGGGAGTTGAAAGCTACGAGCAGTACTTC	CASSYTILAGVESYEQYF